The entry below describes one TCR beta chain. The data were obtained in a study of T cell changes during pregnancy in multiple sclerosis. Some clones are missing from TCRdb's copy, which holds only in-frame ones; the method was immunoSEQ multiplex PCR. The table shows about 59,000 clones, with 92% occurring only once. Per germline, CDR1 SGDLS and CDR2 YYNGEE. Germline trimming cut 7 bases from V and 0 bases from J; bases unmatched to any gene: 5. The CDR3 extends over 15 amino acids. The specimen comprised peripheral blood, sampled in the third trimester of pregnancy. The V gene is TRBV9, the J gene TRBJ2-3, with 10 bases identical to TRBD2. The TCR comes from a female donor in good health, enrolled as a control in a pregnancy study. The CDR3 loop is CASSGSGRSTDTQYF. In nucleotides, the CDR3 is TGTGCCAGCTCGGGTAGCGGGAGGAGCACAGATACGCAGTATTTT. Variable domain in full (rest from reference TRBV9 and TRBJ2-3): DSGVTQTPKHLITATGQRVTLRCSPRSGDLSVYWYQQSLDQGLQFLIQYYNGEERAKGNILERFSAQQFPDLHSELNLSSLELGDSALYFCASSGSGRSTDTQYFGPGTRLTVL.